The 14 T cell receptor beta chains in this list originate from one sample, sequenced in a study of OX40 agonist ivuxolimab in advanced cancers. Assay used: immunoSEQ multiplex PCR; TCRdb lists only in-frame clones, some missing. The sample yields roughly 50,000 clones, approximately 87% seen once. The material sequenced was CD4+ or CD8+ T cells sorted from blood, taken in a trial of the OX40 agonist ivuxolimab. These receptors all stem from an adult with an advanced solid tumor such as melanoma, head and neck, liver or kidney cancer.

The chain combines TRBV2 with TRBJ1-2; D not resolved. Germline values: CDR1 SNHLY, CDR2 FYNNEI. V was cut by 3 bases and J by 0 bases, with 8 bases left in between. This CDR3 has 14 amino acids. In nucleotides, the CDR3 is TGTGCCAGCAGTGAGGAAAACTCTAACTATGGCTACACCTTC. Protein: CASSEENSNYGYTF.

This rearrangement joins TRBV6-1 to TRBJ1-4, with D tentatively TRBD1 (6 bases). V was cut by 5 bases and J by 5 bases, with 15 bases left in between. The CDR3 consists of 15 residues. Germline lookup yields CDR1 MNHNS and CDR2 SASEGT. The CDR3 bases are TGTGCCAGCAGTCCCCTGGACAGAAACAATGAAAAACTGTTTTTT. It yields the protein CASSPLDRNNEKLFF.

DNA of the CDR3: TGTGCCAGCAGCGACAGGGGGACCCTGTGGAATGAGCAGTTCTTC. Protein sequence: CASSDRGTLWNEQFF. The genes are TRBV9 and TRBJ2-1, with 8 bases fitting TRBD1. There are 15 residues in the CDR3. V gave up 3 bases and J gave up 7 bases; unmatched junction bases: 9. Germline lookup yields CDR1 SGDLS and CDR2 YYNGEE.

The chain recombines TRBV7-2 with TRBJ2-1; weak D call: TRBD1 (5 bases). This CDR3 has 15 residues. Germline V gene lookup returns CDR1 SGHTA and CDR2 FQGNSA. Trimming shortened V by 0 bases and J by 6 bases, and 12 bases separated the two germline ends. The CDR3 region is CASSLARGFANEQFF. CDR3 bases: TGTGCCAGCAGCTTAGCAAGGGGTTTCGCCAATGAGCAGTTCTTC.

DNA for the CDR3: TGTGCCAGCAGTCCATGGGTCACGAACACCGGGGAGCTGTTTTTT. It yields the protein CASSPWVTNTGELFF. The V and J genes are TRBV6-5 and TRBJ2-2, with D hard to call. The CDR3 totals 15 residues. The V and J ends lost 5 bases and 0 bases respectively, with 10 bases between them. Germline assignment: CDR1 MNHEY and CDR2 SVGAGI.

This sequence joins TRBV27 and TRBJ1-1, with unresolved D. The V gene lost 2 bases and the J gene lost 6 bases, with 16 bases spanning the gap. Germline CDR1 and CDR2: MNHEY and SMNVEV (reference sequence). The CDR3 has 15 residues. The CDR3 DNA is TGTGCCAGCAGTTTAGAGATAGGGAGATTCGCTGAAGCTTTCTTT. Protein product: CASSLEIGRFAEAFF.

The chain has TRBV14 and TRBJ1-2; D ambiguous. Germline V CDR1 and CDR2: SGHDN, FVKESK. The CDR3 consists of 16 residues. V was cut by 4 bases and J by 1 base, with 16 bases left in between. DNA for the CDR3: TGTGCCAGCAGCCCGACTCCTAAAAGGAATAACTATGGCTACACCTTC. As protein: CASSPTPKRNNYGYTF.

This chain uses TRBV5-4 with TRBJ2-7; weak D call: TRBD2 (6 bases). The germline V gene encodes CDR1 SGHNT and CDR2 YYREEE (reference sequence). The CDR3 extends over 12 amino acids. With 3 bases removed from V and 6 bases from J, the gap between germline ends came to 10 bases. The CDR3 nucleotides are TGTGCCAGCAGCTGGATGGGGGGCGAGCAGTACTTC. It translates to CASSWMGGEQYF.

As concerns this clone: Other nucleotide sequences in the sample specify the same CDR3. The V gene is TRBV27, the J gene TRBJ2-1; 8 positions match TRBD2. Germline CDR1 is MNHEY and CDR2 is SMNVEV (reference sequence). The CDR3 covers 16 residues. The trim removed 0 bases at V and 2 bases at J, leaving 3 bases unmatched. The CDR3 sequence: CASSLSAGGAYNEQFF. The CDR3 coding sequence is TGTGCCAGCAGTTTATCGGCGGGGGGAGCCTACAATGAGCAGTTCTTC.

The chain joins TRBV11-2 to TRBJ1-6, with a weak D call TRBD1 (5 bases). Between the trimmed V and J ends, which lost 5 bases and 0 bases, there was a span of 20 bases. Germline values: CDR1 SGHAT, CDR2 FQNNGV. The CDR3 sequence is 19 residues long. The CDR3 region is CASSAAPSGGTSYNSPLHF. In DNA, the CDR3 is TGTGCCAGCAGCGCGGCCCCCTCGGGGGGGACCTCCTATAATTCACCCCTCCACTTT. Supplemented by reference TRBV11-2 and TRBJ1-6, the full variable domain reads EAGVAQSPRYKIIEKRQSVAFWCNPISGHATLYWYQQILGQGPKLLIQFQNNGVVDDSQLPKDRFSAERLKGVDSTLKIQPAKLEDSAVYLCASSAAPSGGTSYNSPLHFGNGTRLTVT.

Concerning this clone itself: At one end the junction does not follow the germline gene, possibly because of a read error. V and J are TRBV10-3 and TRBJ2-7; D unclear. This CDR3 region has 13 residues. CDR1 ENHRY and CDR2 SYGVKD come from the germline V gene. In DNA, the CDR3 is TGTGCCAGCAGTTACTCGATAGCCTACGAGCAGTACTTC. Translated, it gives CASSYSIAYEQYF.

The chain couples TRBV6-6 to TRBJ2-2, with 9 bases aligning to TRBD1. Germline trimming cut 2 bases from V and 6 bases from J; bases unmatched to any gene: 7. The germline V gene has CDR1 MNHNY and CDR2 SVGAGI (reference sequence). The CDR3 contains 16 residues. CDR3 DNA sequence: TGTGCCAGCAGTTACATCGGACAGGGGTCCGCCGGGGAGCTGTTTTTT. Protein sequence: CASSYIGQGSAGELFF.

V gene TRBV30 combines with J gene TRBJ2-7; D may be TRBD1 (5 bases). In germline, CDR1 is GTSNPN, CDR2 SVGIG (reference sequence). V dropped 5 bases and J dropped 4 bases, with 12 bases sitting between them. The CDR3 has 12 amino acids. CDR3 nucleotides: TGTGCCTGGTTGACAGAAACTTACGAGCAGTACTTC. Translating it yields CAWLTETYEQYF.

This chain joins TRBV5-1 and TRBJ2-3, with 8 bases fitting TRBD2. The CDR3 has 15 amino acids. V dropped 4 bases and J dropped 0; count of bases not matched to a gene: 4. Per germline, CDR1 SGHRS and CDR2 YFSETQ. CDR3 in amino acids: CASSEKRGSTDTQYF. The CDR3 DNA is TGCGCCAGCAGCGAAAAGCGGGGGAGCACAGATACGCAGTATTTT.